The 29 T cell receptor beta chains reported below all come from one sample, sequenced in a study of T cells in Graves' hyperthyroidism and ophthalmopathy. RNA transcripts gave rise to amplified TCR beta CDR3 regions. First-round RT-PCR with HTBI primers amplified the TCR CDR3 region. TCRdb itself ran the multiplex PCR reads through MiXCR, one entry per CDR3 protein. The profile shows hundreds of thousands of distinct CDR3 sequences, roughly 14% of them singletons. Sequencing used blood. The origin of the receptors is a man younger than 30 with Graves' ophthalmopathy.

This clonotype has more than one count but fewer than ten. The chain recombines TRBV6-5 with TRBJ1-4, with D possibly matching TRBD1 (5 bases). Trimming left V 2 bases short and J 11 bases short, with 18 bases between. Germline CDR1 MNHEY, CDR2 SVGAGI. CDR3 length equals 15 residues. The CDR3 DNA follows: TGTGCCAGCAGTTACGACGGGAGGACATTTGGGAAACTGTTTTTT. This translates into CASSYDGRTFGKLFF.

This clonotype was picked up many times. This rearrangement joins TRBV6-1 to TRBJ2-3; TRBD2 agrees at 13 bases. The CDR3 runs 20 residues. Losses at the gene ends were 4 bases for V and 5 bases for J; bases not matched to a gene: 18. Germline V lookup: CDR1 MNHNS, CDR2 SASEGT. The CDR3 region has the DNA TGTGCCAGCAGTGCCTCCGGGACTAGCGGGAAATTGGGTGGTTTAGATACGCAGTATTTT. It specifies CASSASGTSGKLGGLDTQYF.

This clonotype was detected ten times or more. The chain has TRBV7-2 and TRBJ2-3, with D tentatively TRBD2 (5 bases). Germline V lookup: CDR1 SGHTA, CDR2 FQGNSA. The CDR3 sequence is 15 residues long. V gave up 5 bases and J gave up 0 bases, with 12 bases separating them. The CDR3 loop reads CASSPRASSTDTQYF. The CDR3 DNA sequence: TGTGCCAGCAGCCCTCGGGCTAGCAGCACAGATACGCAGTATTTT.

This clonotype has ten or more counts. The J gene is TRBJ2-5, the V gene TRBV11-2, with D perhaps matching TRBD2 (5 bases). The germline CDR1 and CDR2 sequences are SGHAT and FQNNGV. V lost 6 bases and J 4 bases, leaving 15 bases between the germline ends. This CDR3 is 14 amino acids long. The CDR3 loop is CASRLRAGTETQYF. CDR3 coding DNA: TGTGCCAGCAGATTGAGGGCAGGTACAGAGACCCAGTACTTC. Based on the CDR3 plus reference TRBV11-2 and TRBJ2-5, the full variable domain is EAGVAQSPRYKIIEKRQSVAFWCNPISGHATLYWYQQILGQGPKLLIQFQNNGVVDDSQLPKDRFSAERLKGVDSTLKIQPAKLEDSAVYLCASRLRAGTETQYFGPGTRLLVL.

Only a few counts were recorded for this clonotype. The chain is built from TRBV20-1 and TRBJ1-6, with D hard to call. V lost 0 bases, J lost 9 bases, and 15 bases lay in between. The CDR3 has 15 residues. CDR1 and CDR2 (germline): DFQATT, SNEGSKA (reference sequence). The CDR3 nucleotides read TGCAGTGCTAGAGAGGTCAGCCTGGTCAGTTCACCCCTCCACTTT. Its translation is CSAREVSLVSSPLHF.

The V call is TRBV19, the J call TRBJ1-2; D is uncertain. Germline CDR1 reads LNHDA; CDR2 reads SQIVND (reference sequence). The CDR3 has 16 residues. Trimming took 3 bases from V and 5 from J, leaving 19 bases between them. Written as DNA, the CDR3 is TGTGCCAGTAGTATTCTGCAAGCCGGGAATTTATATGGCTACACCTTC. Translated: CASSILQAGNLYGYTF. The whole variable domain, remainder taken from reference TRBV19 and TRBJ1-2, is DGGITQSPKYLFRKEGQNVTLSCEQNLNHDAMYWYRQDPGQGLRLIYYSQIVNDFQKGDIAEGYSVSREKKESFPLTVTSAQKNPTAFYLCASSILQAGNLYGYTFGSGTRLTVV.

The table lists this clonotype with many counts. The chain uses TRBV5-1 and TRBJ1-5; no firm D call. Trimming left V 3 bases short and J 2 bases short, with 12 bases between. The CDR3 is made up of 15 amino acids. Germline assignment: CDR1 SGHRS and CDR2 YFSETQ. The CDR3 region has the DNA TGCGCCAGCAGCTGGGAGGGCAGAGGCAATCAGCCCCAGCATTTT. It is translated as CASSWEGRGNQPQHF. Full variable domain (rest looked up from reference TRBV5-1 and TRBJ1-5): KAGVTQTPRYLIKTRGQQVTLSCSPISGHRSVSWYQQTPGQGLQFLFEYFSETQRNKGNFPGRFSGRQFSNSRSEMNVSTLELGDSALYLCASSWEGRGNQPQHFGDGTRLSIL.

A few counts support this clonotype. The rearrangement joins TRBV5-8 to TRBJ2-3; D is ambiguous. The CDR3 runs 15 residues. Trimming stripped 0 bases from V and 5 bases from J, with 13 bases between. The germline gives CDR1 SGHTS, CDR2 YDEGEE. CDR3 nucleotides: TGTGCCAGCAGCTTGGCCCTCCGGGCCCAAGATACGCAGTATTTT. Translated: CASSLALRAQDTQYF.

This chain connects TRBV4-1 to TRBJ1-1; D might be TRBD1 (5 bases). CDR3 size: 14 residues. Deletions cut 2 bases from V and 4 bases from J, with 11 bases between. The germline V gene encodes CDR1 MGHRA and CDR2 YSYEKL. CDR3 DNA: TGCGCCAGCAGCCAATTTTCAGGGACCACTGAAGCTTTCTTT. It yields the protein CASSQFSGTTEAFF.

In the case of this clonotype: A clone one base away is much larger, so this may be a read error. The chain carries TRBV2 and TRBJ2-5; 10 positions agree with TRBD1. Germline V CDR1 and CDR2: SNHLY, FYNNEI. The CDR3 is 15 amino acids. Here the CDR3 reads CVSSDRGQRPETQYF. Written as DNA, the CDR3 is TGTGTCAGCAGTGACAGGGGGCAGCGACCAGAGACCCAGTACTTC.

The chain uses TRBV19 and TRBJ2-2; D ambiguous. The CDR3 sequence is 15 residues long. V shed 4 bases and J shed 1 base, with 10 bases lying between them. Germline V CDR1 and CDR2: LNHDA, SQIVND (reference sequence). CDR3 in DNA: TGTGCCAGTAGTAAATTTCAGGTGAACACCGGGGAGCTGTTTTTT. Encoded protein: CASSKFQVNTGELFF. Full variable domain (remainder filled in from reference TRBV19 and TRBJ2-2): DGGITQSPKYLFRKEGQNVTLSCEQNLNHDAMYWYRQDPGQGLRLIYYSQIVNDFQKGDIAEGYSVSREKKESFPLTVTSAQKNPTAFYLCASSKFQVNTGELFFGEGSRLTVL.

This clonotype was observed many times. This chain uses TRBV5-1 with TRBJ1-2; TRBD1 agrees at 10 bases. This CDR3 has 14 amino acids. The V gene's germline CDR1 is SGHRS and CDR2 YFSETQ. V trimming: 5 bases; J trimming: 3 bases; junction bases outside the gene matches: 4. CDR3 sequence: CASRPGTGDYGYTF. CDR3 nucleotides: TGCGCCAGCAGACCCGGGACAGGGGACTATGGCTACACCTTC.

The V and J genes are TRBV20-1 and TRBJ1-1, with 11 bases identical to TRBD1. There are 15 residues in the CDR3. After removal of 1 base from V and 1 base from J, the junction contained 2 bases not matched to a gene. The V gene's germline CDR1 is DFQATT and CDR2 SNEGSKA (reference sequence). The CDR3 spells CSARGDRGANTEAFF. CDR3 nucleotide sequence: TGCAGTGCTAGAGGGGACAGGGGGGCGAACACTGAAGCTTTCTTT.

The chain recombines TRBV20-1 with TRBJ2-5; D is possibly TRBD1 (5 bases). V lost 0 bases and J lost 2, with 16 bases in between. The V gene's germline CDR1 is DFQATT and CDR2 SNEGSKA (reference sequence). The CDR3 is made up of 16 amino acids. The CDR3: CSAREWGREQQETQYF. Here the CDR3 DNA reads TGCAGTGCTAGAGAATGGGGCAGGGAACAACAAGAGACCCAGTACTTC.

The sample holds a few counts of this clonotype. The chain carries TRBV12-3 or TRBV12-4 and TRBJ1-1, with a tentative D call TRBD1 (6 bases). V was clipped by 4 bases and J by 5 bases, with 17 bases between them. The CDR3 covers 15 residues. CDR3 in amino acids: CASSSRYRQVTEAFF. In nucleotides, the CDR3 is TGTGCCAGCAGTTCCAGGTACCGACAGGTTACTGAAGCTTTCTTT.

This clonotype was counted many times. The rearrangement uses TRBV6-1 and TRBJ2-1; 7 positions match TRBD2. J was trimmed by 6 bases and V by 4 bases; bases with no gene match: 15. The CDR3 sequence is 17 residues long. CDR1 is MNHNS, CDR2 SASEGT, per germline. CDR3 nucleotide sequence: TGTGCCAGCAGTGCTATTGCTAGCGGCTATAATTTCAATGAGCAGTTCTTC. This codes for CASSAIASGYNFNEQFF.

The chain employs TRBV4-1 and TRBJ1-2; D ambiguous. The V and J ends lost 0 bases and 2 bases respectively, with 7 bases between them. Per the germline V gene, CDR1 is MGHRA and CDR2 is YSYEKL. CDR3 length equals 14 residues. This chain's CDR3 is CASSQDRINYGYTF. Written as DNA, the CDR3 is TGCGCCAGCAGCCAAGACAGAATCAACTATGGCTACACCTTC.

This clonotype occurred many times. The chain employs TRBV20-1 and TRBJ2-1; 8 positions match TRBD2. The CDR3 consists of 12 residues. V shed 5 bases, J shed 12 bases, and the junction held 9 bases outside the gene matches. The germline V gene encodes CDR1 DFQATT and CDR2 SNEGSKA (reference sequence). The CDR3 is CSAPLLLAGQFF. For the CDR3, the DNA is TGCAGTGCTCCCCTTCTGCTAGCGGGGCAGTTCTTC.

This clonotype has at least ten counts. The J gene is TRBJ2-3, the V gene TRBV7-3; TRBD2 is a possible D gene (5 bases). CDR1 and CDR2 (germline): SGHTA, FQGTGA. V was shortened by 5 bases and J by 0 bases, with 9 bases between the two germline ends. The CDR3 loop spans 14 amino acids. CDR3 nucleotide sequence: TGTGCCAGCAGCCAACTAGGTAGCACAGATACGCAGTATTTT. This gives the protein CASSQLGSTDTQYF.

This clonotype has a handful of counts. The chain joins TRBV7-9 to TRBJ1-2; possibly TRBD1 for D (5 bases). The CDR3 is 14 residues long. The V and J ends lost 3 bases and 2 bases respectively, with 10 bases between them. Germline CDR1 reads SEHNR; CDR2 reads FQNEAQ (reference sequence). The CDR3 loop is CASSFDGGNYGYTF. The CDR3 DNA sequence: TGTGCCAGCAGCTTCGACGGGGGAAACTATGGCTACACCTTC.

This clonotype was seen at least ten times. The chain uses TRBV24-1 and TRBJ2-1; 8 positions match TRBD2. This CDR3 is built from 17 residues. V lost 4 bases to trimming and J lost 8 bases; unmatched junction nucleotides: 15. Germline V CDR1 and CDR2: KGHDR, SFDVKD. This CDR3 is CATSDPIKRGRVDEQFF. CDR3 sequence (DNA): TGTGCCACCAGTGACCCGATTAAGCGGGGGAGAGTGGATGAGCAGTTCTTC.

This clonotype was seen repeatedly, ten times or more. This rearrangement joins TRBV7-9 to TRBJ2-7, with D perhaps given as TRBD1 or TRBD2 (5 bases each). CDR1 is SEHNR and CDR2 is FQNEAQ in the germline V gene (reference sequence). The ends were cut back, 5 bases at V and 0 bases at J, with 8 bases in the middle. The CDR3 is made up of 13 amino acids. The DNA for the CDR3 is TGTGCCAGCAGCAAGGGGAGCTCCTACGAGCAGTACTTC. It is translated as CASSKGSSYEQYF. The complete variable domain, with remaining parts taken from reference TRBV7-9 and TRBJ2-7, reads DTGVSQNPRHKITKRGQNVTFRCDPISEHNRLYWYRQTLGQGPEFLTYFQNEAQLEKSRLLSDRFSAERPKGSFSTLEIQRTEQGDSAMYLCASSKGSSYEQYFGPGTRLTVT.

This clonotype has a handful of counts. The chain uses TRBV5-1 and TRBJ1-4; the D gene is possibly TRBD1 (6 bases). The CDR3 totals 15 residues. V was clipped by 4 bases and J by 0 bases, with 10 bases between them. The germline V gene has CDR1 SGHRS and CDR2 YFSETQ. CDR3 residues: CASSRTAATNEKLFF. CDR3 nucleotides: TGCGCCAGCAGCCGGACAGCCGCAACTAATGAAAAACTGTTTTTT.

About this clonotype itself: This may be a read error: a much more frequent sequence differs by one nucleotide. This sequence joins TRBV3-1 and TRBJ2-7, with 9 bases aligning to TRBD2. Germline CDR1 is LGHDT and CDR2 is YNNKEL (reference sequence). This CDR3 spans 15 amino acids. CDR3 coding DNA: TGTGCCAGCAGCCAAGGAGGGACTAGCAGGTACGGGCAGTACTTC. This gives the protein CASSQGGTSRYGQYF.

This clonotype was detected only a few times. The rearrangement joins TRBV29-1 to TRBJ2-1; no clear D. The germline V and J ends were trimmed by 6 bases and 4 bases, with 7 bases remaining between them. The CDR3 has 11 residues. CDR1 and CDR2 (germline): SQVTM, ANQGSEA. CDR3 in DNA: TGCAGCGTAGATCAGTACAATGAGCAGTTCTTC. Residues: CSVDQYNEQFF.

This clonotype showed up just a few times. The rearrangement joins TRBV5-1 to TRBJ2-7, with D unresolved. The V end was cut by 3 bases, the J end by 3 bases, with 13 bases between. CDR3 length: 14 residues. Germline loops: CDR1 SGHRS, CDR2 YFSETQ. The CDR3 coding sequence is TGCGCCAGCAGCTCGCGCGACGGAAACTACGAGCAGTACTTC. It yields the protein CASSSRDGNYEQYF.

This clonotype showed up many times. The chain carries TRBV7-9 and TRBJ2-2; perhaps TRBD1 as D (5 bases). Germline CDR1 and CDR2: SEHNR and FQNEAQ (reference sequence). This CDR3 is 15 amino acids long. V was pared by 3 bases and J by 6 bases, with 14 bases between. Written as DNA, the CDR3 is TGTGCCAGCAGCTTCACAGGCGGCGCGGCCGGGGAGCTGTTTTTT. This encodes CASSFTGGAAGELFF.

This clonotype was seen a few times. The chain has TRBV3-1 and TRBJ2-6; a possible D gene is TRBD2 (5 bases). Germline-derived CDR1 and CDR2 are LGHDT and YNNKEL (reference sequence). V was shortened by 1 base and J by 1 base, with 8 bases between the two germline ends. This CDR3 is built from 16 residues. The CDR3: CASSQVSGSGANVLTF. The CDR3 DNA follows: TGTGCCAGCAGCCAAGTTTCGGGGTCTGGGGCCAACGTCCTGACTTTC. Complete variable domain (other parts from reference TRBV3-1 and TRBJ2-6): DTAVSQTPKYLVTQMGNDKSIKCEQNLGHDTMYWYKQDSKKFLKIMFSYNNKELIINETVPNRFSPKSPDKAHLNLHINSLELGDSAVYFCASSQVSGSGANVLTFGAGSRLTVL.

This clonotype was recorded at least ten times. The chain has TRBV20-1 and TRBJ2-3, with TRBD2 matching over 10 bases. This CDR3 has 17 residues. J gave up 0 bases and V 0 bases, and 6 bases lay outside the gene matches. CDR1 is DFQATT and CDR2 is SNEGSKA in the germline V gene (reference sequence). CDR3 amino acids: CSARDALLAGSTDTQYF. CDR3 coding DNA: TGCAGTGCTAGAGATGCGCTACTAGCGGGAAGCACAGATACGCAGTATTTT.